What follows are 15 T cell receptor beta chains derived from one specimen sequenced in a study of T-cell memory formation after mild COVID-19. TCRdb reanalysed the 5' RACE reads using MiXCR and keeps one entry per CDR3 protein. The sample yields about 240,000 distinct CDR3 sequences, more than 8% seen once. Specimen: PBMCs or a T cell subset sorted from them (not recorded which). These receptors were obtained from a man aged 18 to 29 who had mild COVID-19 (a few samples of this study predate the infection). Cell type and time point are not known.

This clonotype was observed at least ten times. The genes are TRBV5-6 and TRBJ2-7; 11 bases match TRBD2. CDR3 length equals 16 residues. The germline V gene has CDR1 SGHDT and CDR2 YYEEEE. J lost 3 bases, V lost 0 bases, and 5 bases had no gene match. This chain's CDR3 is CASSLATSGDLYEQYF. The DNA for the CDR3 is TGTGCCAGCAGCTTGGCGACTAGCGGGGACCTCTACGAGCAGTACTTC.

There are a few counts of this clonotype. V usage is TRBV7-8 and J usage is TRBJ1-3; D remains ambiguous. Deletions cut 2 bases from V and 4 bases from J, with 9 bases between. Germline V lookup: CDR1 SGHVS, CDR2 FQNEAQ. CDR3 size: 14 residues. Here the CDR3 reads CASSLSRLGNTIYF. In DNA form, the CDR3 reads TGTGCCAGCAGCTTATCCCGATTGGGAAACACCATATATTTT.

J is TRBJ1-1 and V is TRBV5-1; no clear D. Trimming took off 0 bases at V and 4 bases at J, with 10 bases between the two ends. CDR3 size: 14 residues. Germline V gene sequence: CDR1 SGHRS, CDR2 YFSETQ. This CDR3 reads CASSLEPVFTEAFF. The CDR3 region has the DNA TGCGCCAGCAGCTTGGAGCCGGTGTTCACTGAAGCTTTCTTT.

This clonotype was picked up a small number of times. V is TRBV12-3 or TRBV12-4 and J is TRBJ2-5; perhaps TRBD1 as D (5 bases). The CDR3 length is 15 residues. The V end lost 7 bases, the J end lost 4 bases, and 19 bases lay between the germline ends. The CDR3 nucleotides read TGTGCCAGCACCACCTCGGCAAGGGGTATAGAGACCCAGTACTTC. It encodes CASTTSARGIETQYF.

This clonotype was found a few times. The chain joins TRBV12-5 to TRBJ2-2, with D maybe TRBD2 (6 bases). Germline-derived CDR1 and CDR2 are LGHNT and FRNRAP. V was trimmed by 1 base and J by 4 bases, leaving 7 bases between them. There are 14 residues in the CDR3. The DNA for the CDR3 is TGTGCTAGTGGTTTGGGGACTATCACCGGGGAGCTGTTTTTT. Protein product: CASGLGTITGELFF.

The chain joins TRBV27 to TRBJ2-5; TRBD2 matches 11 bases. The CDR3 spans 15 residues. The ends lost 7 bases at V and 3 bases at J; junction bases unmatched: 7. Looked up from germline, CDR1 is MNHEY and CDR2 is SMNVEV (reference sequence). The CDR3 DNA is TGTGCCAGCAAGGGTAGCGGGGGGGCAGAAGAGACCCAGTACTTC. It specifies CASKGSGGAEETQYF.

The chain links TRBV5-3 to TRBJ2-3; 8 bases are a match to TRBD1. TRBV5-3 is assigned to the ORF class and has an uncertain function. This CDR3 has 13 amino acids. The trim removed 5 bases at V and 1 base at J, leaving 0 bases unmatched. The DNA for the CDR3 is TGTGCCAGAAGGACAGGGGGCACAGATACGCAGTATTTT. It yields the protein CARRTGGTDTQYF.

V gene TRBV9 combines with J gene TRBJ2-1; D is perhaps TRBD2 (7 bases). The CDR3 extends over 15 amino acids. Germline loops: CDR1 SGDLS, CDR2 YYNGEE. V lost 2 bases, J lost 5 bases, and 14 bases lay in between. CDR3 coding DNA: TGTGCCAGCAGCGTGGAGTTGGGGGGGCACAATGAGCAGTTCTTC. As protein: CASSVELGGHNEQFF.

This clonotype came up a few times. The V call is TRBV7-2, the J call TRBJ2-5, with 11 bases identical to TRBD2. From germline, CDR1 is SGHTA and CDR2 FQGNSA. The CDR3 is 16 amino acids. V shed 3 bases, J shed 9 bases, and the junction held 12 bases outside the gene matches. The CDR3 loop is CASSLHLTSGDGAQYF. CDR3 nucleotides: TGTGCCAGCAGCTTGCACCTGACTAGCGGGGACGGGGCCCAGTACTTC.

This clonotype came up a few times. The chain combines TRBV6-1 with TRBJ2-5; tentative D call: TRBD1 (6 bases). CDR1 is MNHNS and CDR2 is SASEGT in the germline V gene. There are 15 residues in the CDR3. V was cut by 2 bases and J by 4 bases, with 14 bases left in between. The CDR3: CASSEMRVGGETQYF. CDR3 nucleotides: TGTGCCAGCAGTGAAATGAGGGTAGGGGGAGAGACCCAGTACTTC.

The table lists this clonotype with a few counts. This rearrangement joins TRBV29-1 to TRBJ2-1; 7 positions agree with TRBD1. The germline CDR1 and CDR2 sequences are SQVTM and ANQGSEA. The trim removed 4 bases at V and 2 bases at J, leaving 2 bases unmatched. This CDR3 comprises 13 residues. CDR3 amino acids: CSVAGGPYNEQFF. CDR3 sequence (DNA): TGCAGCGTTGCAGGGGGTCCCTACAATGAGCAGTTCTTC.

A remark on this clonotype: This may arise from a read error, as a much more abundant clone is one base away. The rearrangement joins TRBV7-2 to TRBJ1-5, with TRBD1 matching 8 bases. After removal of 6 bases from V and 2 bases from J, the junction contained 3 bases not matched to a gene. The germline V gene encodes CDR1 SGHTA and CDR2 FQGNSA. CDR3 length: 14 residues. The CDR3 loop reads CASRLDRGNQPQHF. In nucleotides, the CDR3 is TGTGCCAGCAGATTGGACAGGGGCAATCAGCCCCAGCATTTT.

This clonotype was recorded at least ten times. This chain connects TRBV6-5 to TRBJ1-1, with D possibly TRBD1 on 5 matching bases. Germline lookup yields CDR1 MNHEY and CDR2 SVGAGI. Trimming cost V 2 bases and J 7 bases, with 11 bases left between them. CDR3 length: 13 residues. Here the CDR3 reads CASSYQGGLEAFF. CDR3 nucleotides: TGTGCCAGCAGTTACCAGGGTGGGCTTGAAGCTTTCTTT.

This clonotype showed up many times. The chain has TRBV5-5 and TRBJ2-3; D is possibly TRBD2 (6 bases). CDR1 is SGHKS, CDR2 YYEKEE, per germline (reference sequence). CDR3 length: 15 amino acids. V shed 0 bases and J shed 4 bases, with 12 bases lying between them. In DNA form, the CDR3 reads TGTGCCAGCAGCTTGGTCAGCGGGTCCGCAGATACGCAGTATTTT. This codes for CASSLVSGSADTQYF.

This clonotype was recorded a few times. This chain uses TRBV6-2 or TRBV6-3 with TRBJ2-7; 8 nucleotides agree with TRBD1. V shed 8 bases and J 2 bases; nucleotides not matched to a gene: 29. CDR1 and CDR2 (germline): MNHEY, SVGEGT. The CDR3 runs to 21 residues. CDR3 protein: CASHRDRRLDPVPGHTYEQYF. CDR3 nucleotide sequence: TGTGCCAGCCACCGGGACAGGCGCCTTGATCCAGTGCCCGGCCATACCTACGAGCAGTACTTC.